One and the same sample provided the 2 T cell receptor beta chains below, sequenced in a study of blood T cells in healthy people across ages. Next came a second PCR, run for about 6 to 11 cycles, which used a sample-barcoded 5' primer along with a J-beta primer mix. Via MiXCR, TCRdb re-called the 5' RACE reads, giving one row per CDR3 protein. The sample lists about 670,000 distinct CDR3 sequences, approximately 52% occurring once. Sequencing was carried out using blood. The receptors derive from a woman older than 75 in good health.

The rearrangement uses TRBV7-9 and TRBJ2-3; TRBD2 matches 15 bases. The CDR3 covers 16 residues. Looked up from germline, CDR1 is SEHNR and CDR2 is FQNEAQ (reference sequence). With V trimmed by 2 bases and J by 5 bases, 2 bases remained unmatched. Here the CDR3 DNA reads TGTGCCAGCAGCTTATTGGGACTAGCGGGAGGAGATACGCAGTATTTT. Its protein is CASSLLGLAGGDTQYF.

Of note for this clonotype: This may arise from a read error, as a much more abundant clone is one base away. CDR3 region: CVSSYGTTTDTQYF. The CDR3, as DNA: TGCGTCAGCAGCTATGGGACCACCACAGATACGCAGTATTTT. V gene TRBV5-1 combines with J gene TRBJ2-3; TRBD1 or TRBD2 may be the D gene (5 bases each). The CDR3 is 14 residues long. Germline lookup yields CDR1 SGHRS and CDR2 YFSETQ.